The next 11 T cell receptor beta chains were all read from a single sample in a study of shared clonotypes between healthy human individuals. Naivety among CD8 cells was defined by CD45RO negativity and positive CCR7 selection, thereby excluding terminally differentiated effector memory CD45RA+ cells. Only in-frame clones appear in the TCRdb table, and some are missing; sequencing was by immunoSEQ multiplex PCR. The table has 1.5 million to 2.5 million clones, about 95% seen once; the top ten hold roughly 1%. Source material: naive CD8+ T cells sorted from blood. Every receptor here comes from a man aged 18 to 35 in good health.

The V and J genes are TRBV9 and TRBJ1-1; no clear D gene. Per the germline V gene, CDR1 is SGDLS and CDR2 is YYNGEE. The CDR3 totals 13 residues. The V end was cut by 3 bases, the J end by 4 bases, with 10 bases between. The CDR3 DNA sequence: TGTGCCAGCAGCGCTACCGGGCGCACTGAAGCTTTCTTT. The encoded protein is CASSATGRTEAFF.

V and J are TRBV30 and TRBJ1-2; D is undetermined. The germline gives CDR1 GTSNPN, CDR2 SVGIG (reference sequence). The CDR3 consists of 12 residues. The V gene lost 3 bases and the J gene lost 12 bases, with 17 bases spanning the gap. In nucleotides, the CDR3 is TGTGCCTGGAGCGCCGAGGCCAGCTGGCACACCTTC. Its protein product is CAWSAEASWHTF.

The chain has TRBV11-2 and TRBJ2-7, with 7 bases aligning to TRBD1. The germline V gene encodes CDR1 SGHAT and CDR2 FQNNGV. CDR3 length: 16 residues. Unmatched junction bases numbered 8, after V lost 3 bases and J lost 0 bases. CDR3 nucleotides: TGTGCCAGCAGCTTGCGGACAGGTGGCCTCTCCTACGAGCAGTACTTC. Residues: CASSLRTGGLSYEQYF. The entire variable domain, with the rest obtained from reference TRBV11-2 and TRBJ2-7, is as follows: EAGVAQSPRYKIIEKRQSVAFWCNPISGHATLYWYQQILGQGPKLLIQFQNNGVVDDSQLPKDRFSAERLKGVDSTLKIQPAKLEDSAVYLCASSLRTGGLSYEQYFGPGTRLTVT.

The rearrangement joins TRBV30 to TRBJ2-3; D may correspond to TRBD1 or TRBD2 (5 bases each). Germline V lookup: CDR1 GTSNPN, CDR2 SVGIG (reference sequence). This CDR3 contains 13 residues. Between the trimmed V and J ends, which lost 0 bases and 6 bases, there was a span of 10 bases. The CDR3 reads CAWSVRGDDTQYF. Here the CDR3 DNA reads TGTGCCTGGAGTGTAAGAGGGGATGATACGCAGTATTTT.

The V call is TRBV4-3, the J call TRBJ2-1; D not certain. Germline V gives CDR1 LGHNA, CDR2 YSLEER. This CDR3 is built from 17 residues. Trimming took off 0 bases at V and 4 bases at J, with 16 bases between the two ends. The CDR3 nucleotides are TGCGCCAGCAGCCAAGATCTGGGGTTGAGGCATTACAATGAGCAGTTCTTC. Translated, it gives CASSQDLGLRHYNEQFF.

This chain connects TRBV10-2 to TRBJ2-2, with D perhaps matching TRBD2 (5 bases). The V gene lost 6 bases and the J gene lost 5 bases, with 13 bases spanning the gap. The CDR3 covers 14 residues. Looked up from germline, CDR1 is WSHSY and CDR2 is SAAADI. CDR3 sequence: CASSPYAGTGELFF. The CDR3 DNA follows: TGCGCCAGCAGCCCGTACGCGGGTACCGGGGAGCTGTTTTTT.

On this clone: The same CDR3 also results from other DNA sequences found in this sample. V and J are TRBV4-1 and TRBJ1-1; weak D call: TRBD1 (5 bases). Per the germline V gene, CDR1 is MGHRA and CDR2 is YSYEKL. The CDR3 totals 14 residues. Trimming took off 1 base at V and 4 bases at J, with 10 bases between the two ends. The CDR3 coding sequence is TGCGCCAGCAGCCAAGTGGGGGGTGGCACTGAAGCTTTCTTT. Residues: CASSQVGGGTEAFF.

This chain joins TRBV11-2 and TRBJ2-7; D is undetermined. Germline V CDR1 and CDR2: SGHAT, FQNNGV. CDR3 size: 14 residues. The V and J ends lost 0 bases and 2 bases respectively, with 8 bases between them. The DNA of the CDR3 is TGTGCCAGCAGCTTAGAAGACAAGACCTACGAGCAGTACTTC. Its translation is CASSLEDKTYEQYF. Full variable domain (remainder filled in from reference TRBV11-2 and TRBJ2-7): EAGVAQSPRYKIIEKRQSVAFWCNPISGHATLYWYQQILGQGPKLLIQFQNNGVVDDSQLPKDRFSAERLKGVDSTLKIQPAKLEDSAVYLCASSLEDKTYEQYFGPGTRLTVT.

The chain is built from TRBV10-3 and TRBJ2-7; TRBD1 matches 7 bases. There are 14 residues in the CDR3. J lost 6 bases, V lost 2 bases, and 7 bases had no gene match. In germline, CDR1 is ENHRY, CDR2 SYGVKD. In DNA, the CDR3 is TGTGCCATCAGTGAGACAGGGGAAACGGCCGAGCAGTACTTC. It translates to CAISETGETAEQYF.

The J gene is TRBJ1-4, the V gene TRBV15; TRBD1 agrees at 7 bases. Germline values: CDR1 LNHNV, CDR2 YYDKDF (reference sequence). This CDR3 region has 16 residues. V lost 9 bases, J lost 0 bases, and 10 bases stayed unmatched. In DNA form, the CDR3 reads TGTGCCACGAGACAGGGTGTTTCCCCAACTAATGAAAAACTGTTTTTT. Protein product: CATRQGVSPTNEKLFF.

The chain joins TRBV27 to TRBJ2-7, with D perhaps matching TRBD1 (5 bases). The germline V and J ends were trimmed by 5 bases and 2 bases, with 16 bases remaining between them. Germline CDR1 and CDR2: MNHEY and SMNVEV (reference sequence). CDR3 size: 15 residues. The CDR3 loop is CASSTSGITTYEQYF. The DNA of the CDR3 is TGTGCCAGCAGTACTTCAGGGATCACGACCTACGAGCAGTACTTC.